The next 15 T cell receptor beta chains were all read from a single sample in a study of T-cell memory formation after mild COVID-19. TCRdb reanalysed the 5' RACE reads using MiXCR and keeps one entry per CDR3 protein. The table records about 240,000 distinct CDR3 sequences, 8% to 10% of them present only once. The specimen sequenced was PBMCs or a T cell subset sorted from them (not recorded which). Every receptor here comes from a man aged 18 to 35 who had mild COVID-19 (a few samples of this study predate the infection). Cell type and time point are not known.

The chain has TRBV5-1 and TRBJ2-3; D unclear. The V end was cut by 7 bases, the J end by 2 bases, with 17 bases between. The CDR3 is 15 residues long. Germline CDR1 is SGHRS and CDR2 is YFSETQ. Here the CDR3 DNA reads TGCGCCAGCCACCAGGATGTTTATTCCACAGATACGCAGTATTTT. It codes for CASHQDVYSTDTQYF.

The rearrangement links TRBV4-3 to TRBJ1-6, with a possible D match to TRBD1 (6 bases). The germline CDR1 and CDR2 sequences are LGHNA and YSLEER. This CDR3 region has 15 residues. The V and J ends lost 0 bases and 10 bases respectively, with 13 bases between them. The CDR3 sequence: CASSQEWGAGSPLHF. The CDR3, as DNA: TGCGCCAGCAGCCAAGAGTGGGGGGCAGGATCACCCCTCCACTTT.

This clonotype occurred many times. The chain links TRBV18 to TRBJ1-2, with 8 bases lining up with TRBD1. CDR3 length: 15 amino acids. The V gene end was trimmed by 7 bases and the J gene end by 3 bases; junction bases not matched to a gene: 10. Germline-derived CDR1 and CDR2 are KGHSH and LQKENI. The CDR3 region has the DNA TGTGCCAGCTTTTCGACAGGGGACGGCGACTATGGCTACACCTTC. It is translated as CASFSTGDGDYGYTF.

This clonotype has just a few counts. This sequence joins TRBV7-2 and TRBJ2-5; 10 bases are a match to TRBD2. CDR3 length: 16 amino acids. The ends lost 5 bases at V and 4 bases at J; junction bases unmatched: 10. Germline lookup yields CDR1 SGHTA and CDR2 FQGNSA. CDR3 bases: TGTGCCAGCAGCCGATCAGCGGGGGGGTCCAGAGAGACCCAGTACTTC. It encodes CASSRSAGGSRETQYF.

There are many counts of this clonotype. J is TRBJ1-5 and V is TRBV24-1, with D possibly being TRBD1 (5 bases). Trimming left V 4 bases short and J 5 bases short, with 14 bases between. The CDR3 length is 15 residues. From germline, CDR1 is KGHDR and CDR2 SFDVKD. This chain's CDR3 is CATSDPRTGDQPQHF. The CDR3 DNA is TGTGCCACCAGTGACCCCCGGACGGGGGATCAGCCCCAGCATTTT.

For the CDR3, the DNA is TGCGCCAGCAGCCAAGACAGGGGAAGTCGGCCCCAGCATTTT. This sequence encodes CASSQDRGSRPQHF. J is TRBJ1-5 and V is TRBV4-1, with a tentative D call TRBD1 (6 bases). The CDR3 contains 14 residues. Germline values: CDR1 MGHRA, CDR2 YSYEKL. V was pared by 0 bases and J by 9 bases, with 12 bases between.

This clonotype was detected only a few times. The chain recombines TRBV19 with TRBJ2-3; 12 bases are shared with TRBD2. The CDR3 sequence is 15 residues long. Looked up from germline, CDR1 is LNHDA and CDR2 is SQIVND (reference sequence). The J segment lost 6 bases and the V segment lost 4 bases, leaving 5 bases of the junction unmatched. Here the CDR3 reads CASSTSGGASDTQYF. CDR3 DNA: TGTGCCAGTAGTACTAGCGGGGGGGCCTCGGATACGCAGTATTTT. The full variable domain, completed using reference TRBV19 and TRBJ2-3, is DGGITQSPKYLFRKEGQNVTLSCEQNLNHDAMYWYRQDPGQGLRLIYYSQIVNDFQKGDIAEGYSVSREKKESFPLTVTSAQKNPTAFYLCASSTSGGASDTQYFGPGTRLTVL.

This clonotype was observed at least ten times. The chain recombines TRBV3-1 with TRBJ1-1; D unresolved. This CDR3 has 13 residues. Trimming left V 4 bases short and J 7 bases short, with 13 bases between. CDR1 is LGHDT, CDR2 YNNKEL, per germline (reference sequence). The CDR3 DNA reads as TGTGCCAGCAGCCTTCAGGACGCGGGTGAAGCTTTCTTT. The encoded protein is CASSLQDAGEAFF.

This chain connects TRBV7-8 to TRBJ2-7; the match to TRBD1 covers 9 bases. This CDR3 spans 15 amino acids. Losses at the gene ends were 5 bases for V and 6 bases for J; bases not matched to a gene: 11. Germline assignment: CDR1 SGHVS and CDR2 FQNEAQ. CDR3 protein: CASSNPGQGRTEQYV. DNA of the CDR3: TGTGCCAGCAGCAATCCGGGACAGGGAAGGACCGAGCAGTACGTC.

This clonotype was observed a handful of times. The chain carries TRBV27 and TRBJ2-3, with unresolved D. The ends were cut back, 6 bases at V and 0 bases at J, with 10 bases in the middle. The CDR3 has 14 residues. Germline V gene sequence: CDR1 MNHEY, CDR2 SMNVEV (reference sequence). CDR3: CASRDQASTDTQYF. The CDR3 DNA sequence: TGTGCCAGCAGGGACCAGGCTAGCACAGATACGCAGTATTTT.

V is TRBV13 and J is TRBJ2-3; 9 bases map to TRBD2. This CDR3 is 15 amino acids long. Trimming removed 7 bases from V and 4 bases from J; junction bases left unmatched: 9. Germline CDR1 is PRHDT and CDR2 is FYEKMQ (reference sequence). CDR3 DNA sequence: TGTGCCAGCACCAAAGGAGCGGGGGGAGCAGATACGCAGTATTTT. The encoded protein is CASTKGAGGADTQYF.

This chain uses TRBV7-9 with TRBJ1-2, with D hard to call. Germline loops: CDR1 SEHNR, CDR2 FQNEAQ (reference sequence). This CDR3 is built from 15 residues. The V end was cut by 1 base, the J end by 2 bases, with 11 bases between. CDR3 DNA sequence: TGTGCCAGCAGCTTAGATGCCCTACGGAACTATGGCTACACCTTC. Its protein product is CASSLDALRNYGYTF.

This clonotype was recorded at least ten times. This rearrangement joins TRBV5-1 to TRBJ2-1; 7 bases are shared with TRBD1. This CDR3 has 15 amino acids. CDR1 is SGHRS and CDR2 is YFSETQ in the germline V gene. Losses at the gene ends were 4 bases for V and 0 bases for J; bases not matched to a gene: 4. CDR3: CASSPQGSSYNEQFF. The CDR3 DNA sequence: TGCGCCAGCAGCCCACAGGGGAGCTCCTACAATGAGCAGTTCTTC. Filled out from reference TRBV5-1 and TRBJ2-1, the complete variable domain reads KAGVTQTPRYLIKTRGQQVTLSCSPISGHRSVSWYQQTPGQGLQFLFEYFSETQRNKGNFPGRFSGRQFSNSRSEMNVSTLELGDSALYLCASSPQGSSYNEQFFGPGTRLTVL.

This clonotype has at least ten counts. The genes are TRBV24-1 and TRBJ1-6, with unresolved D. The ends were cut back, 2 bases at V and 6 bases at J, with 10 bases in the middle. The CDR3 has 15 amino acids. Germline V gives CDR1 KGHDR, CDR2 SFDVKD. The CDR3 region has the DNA TGTGCCACCAGTGATTCCCGCCTGGTTAATTCACCCCTCCACTTT. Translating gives CATSDSRLVNSPLHF.

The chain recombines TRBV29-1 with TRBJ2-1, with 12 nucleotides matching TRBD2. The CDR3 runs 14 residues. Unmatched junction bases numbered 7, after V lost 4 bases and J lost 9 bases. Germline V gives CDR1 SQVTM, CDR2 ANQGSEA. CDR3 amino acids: CSVGTSGDVGEQFF. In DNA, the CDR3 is TGCAGCGTTGGGACTAGCGGGGATGTGGGTGAGCAGTTCTTC.